A single sample gave rise to the 16 T cell receptor beta chains below, sequenced in a study of T cells in localized non-small cell lung cancer (dated by TCRdb to about 2020). Libraries were prepared through the immunoSEQ multiplex PCR assay. TCRdb stores this immuneACCESS table with in-frame sequences only. Part of the clones is absent; in the studies checked, under half of the shortfall reflects unresolved V genes, and no reason is known for the rest. This sample has about 31,000 clones in its table, and roughly 87% of those were observed once. 4% to 4.5% of the sample is in the top ten clones. Sequences were derived from peripheral blood mononuclear cells, sampled before any cancer treatment. All receptors derive from a woman aged 35-75 years with stage III lung adenocarcinoma.

J is TRBJ2-1 and V is TRBV20-1; tentative D call: TRBD2 (6 bases). The CDR3 sequence is 11 residues long. Trimming cost V 6 bases and J 7 bases, with 10 bases left between them. CDR1 is DFQATT, CDR2 SNEGSKA, per germline (reference sequence). The DNA for the CDR3 is TGCAGTGCCGCGGGACTGAATGAGCAGTTCTTC. This gives the protein CSAAGLNEQFF.

This clone was recorded a few times. V gene TRBV28 combines with J gene TRBJ2-7, with 8 positions matching TRBD1. With V trimmed by 2 bases and J by 6 bases, 3 bases remained unmatched. CDR1 and CDR2 (germline): MDHEN, SYDVKM. CDR3 size: 13 residues. CDR3 region: CASSLGQGGEQYF. The CDR3, as DNA: TGTGCCAGCAGTTTAGGACAGGGTGGCGAGCAGTACTTC.

This chain uses TRBV7-3 with TRBJ1-2; possible D gene TRBD1, 5 bases. V dropped 5 bases and J dropped 6 bases, with 13 bases sitting between them. The CDR3 covers 13 residues. Looked up from germline, CDR1 is SGHTA and CDR2 is FQGTGA. CDR3 residues: CASSIGAGHGYTF. CDR3 sequence (DNA): TGTGCCAGCAGCATAGGGGCCGGGCATGGCTACACCTTC.

Only one count was recorded for this clone. V usage is TRBV7-8 and J usage is TRBJ1-1; TRBD1 might be the D (5 bases). Germline V lookup: CDR1 SGHVS, CDR2 FQNEAQ. V lost 0 bases to trimming and J lost 1 base, with 9 bases between them. The CDR3 has 15 amino acids. This chain's CDR3 is CASSLAGAGNTEAFF. The CDR3 DNA is TGTGCCAGCAGCTTAGCCGGGGCGGGGAACACTGAAGCTTTCTTT.

This rearrangement joins TRBV7-7 to TRBJ2-7; D assignment may be TRBD1 or TRBD2 (5 bases each). The CDR3 sequence is 13 residues long. The V end was cut by 1 base, the J end by 5 bases, with 9 bases between. Looked up from germline, CDR1 is SSHAT and CDR2 is FNYEAQ (reference sequence). The chain's CDR3 is CASSLERGHEQYF. CDR3 in DNA: TGTGCCAGCAGCTTAGAGAGGGGCCACGAGCAGTACTTC.

The V call is TRBV7-2, the J call TRBJ2-7; 9 nucleotides line up with TRBD2. The CDR3 extends over 15 amino acids. Trimming cost V 4 bases and J 5 bases; bases outside gene matches: 9. The germline gives CDR1 SGHTA, CDR2 FQGNSA. CDR3 in DNA: TGTGCCAGCAGCTACCCGACTAGCGGTGGACACGAGCAGTACTTC. Its translation is CASSYPTSGGHEQYF.

Concerning this clone itself: Compared with germline, one end of the junction differs, possibly owing to a read error. This sample includes further DNA sequences coding for the same CDR3. The CDR3: CASREGDIQYF. CDR3 bases: TGCGCCAGCAGGGAGGGGGACATTCAGTACTTC. The chain is built from TRBV6-1 and TRBJ2-4; D perhaps matches TRBD2 (7 bases). The CDR3 is 11 amino acids. CDR1 and CDR2 (germline): MNHNS, SASEGT.

V is TRBV6-1 and J is TRBJ1-4; weak D call: TRBD1 (6 bases). This CDR3 contains 14 residues. Germline V gene data show CDR1 as MNHNS and CDR2 as SASEGT. Between the trimmed V and J ends, which lost 6 bases and 7 bases, there was a span of 15 bases. The chain's CDR3 is CASSRRGGVEKLFF. DNA for the CDR3: TGTGCCAGCAGCCGTCGGGGGGGCGTTGAAAAACTGTTTTTT.

The chain uses TRBV9 and TRBJ2-3; D not certain. This CDR3 spans 13 amino acids. With 0 bases removed from V and 5 bases from J, the gap between germline ends came to 7 bases. From germline, CDR1 is SGDLS and CDR2 YYNGEE. The CDR3 here is CASSVDSGDTQYF. The DNA of the CDR3 is TGTGCCAGCAGCGTAGACTCGGGAGATACGCAGTATTTT.

The V and J genes are TRBV18 and TRBJ1-2, with 8 bases identical to TRBD1. CDR3 length: 14 residues. The junction had 6 bases not matched to a gene; V was cut back by 1 base and J by 8 bases. Germline V gives CDR1 KGHSH, CDR2 LQKENI. CDR3 sequence (DNA): TGTGCCAGCTCACCACGTCAGGGGGCGGACGGCTACACCTTC. Its translation is CASSPRQGADGYTF.

The chain couples TRBV28 to TRBJ2-3, with D unclear. The CDR3 length is 11 residues. V was cut by 7 bases and J by 9 bases, with 11 bases left in between. Germline-derived CDR1 and CDR2 are MDHEN and SYDVKM. In DNA, the CDR3 is TGTGCCAGCAATAACCTGATAACGCAGTATTTT. It yields the protein CASNNLITQYF.

As regards this clone: An end of the junction does not agree with germline; a read error may underlie this. V is TRBV7-3 and J is TRBJ1-1, with D unresolved. The CDR3 sequence is 16 residues long. Germline loops: CDR1 SGHTA, CDR2 FQGTGA. The CDR3 region has the DNA TGTGCCAGCAGCTCTTGGGAAGGCCTCACAATCACTAAAGCTTTCTTT. The encoded protein is CASSSWEGLTITKAFF.

V usage is TRBV19 and J usage is TRBJ1-2; the match to TRBD1 covers 8 bases. The V and J ends lost 6 bases and 4 bases, in that order; junction bases with no gene match: 4. Germline V gives CDR1 LNHDA, CDR2 SQIVND (reference sequence). The CDR3 spans 13 residues. The CDR3 region is CASSRDRGYGYTF. The DNA for the CDR3 is TGTGCCAGTAGCCGAGACAGGGGCTATGGCTACACCTTC.

This chain connects TRBV4-3 to TRBJ1-1, with D possibly being TRBD1 (5 bases). This CDR3 has 15 residues. The V end lost 4 bases, the J end lost 2 bases, and 14 bases lay between the germline ends. Germline assignment: CDR1 LGHNA and CDR2 YSLEER. The CDR3 loop reads CASSPTAWSNTEAFF. The CDR3 nucleotides are TGCGCCAGCAGCCCGACAGCTTGGTCTAACACTGAAGCTTTCTTT.

This chain joins TRBV6-1 and TRBJ2-3, with TRBD2 matching 7 bases. The germline V gene has CDR1 MNHNS and CDR2 SASEGT. The CDR3 covers 17 residues. V lost 2 bases to trimming and J lost 4 bases; unmatched junction nucleotides: 12. CDR3 amino acids: CASSEFGGGGPSDTQYF. DNA of the CDR3: TGTGCCAGCAGTGAATTTGGGGGGGGAGGGCCTTCAGATACGCAGTATTTT.

The chain has TRBV5-4 and TRBJ1-6, with 9 bases lining up with TRBD1. CDR1 is SGHNT and CDR2 is YYREEE in the germline V gene (reference sequence). CDR3 size: 15 residues. J gave up 7 bases and V 4 bases, and 6 bases lay outside the gene matches. CDR3 nucleotides: TGTGCCAGCAGCCAGTGGGACAGGGACAATTCACCCCTCCACTTT. Amino acid sequence: CASSQWDRDNSPLHF.